A single sample gave rise to the 13 T cell receptor beta chains below, sequenced in a study of blood T cell repertoires in COVID-19. Libraries were prepared by immunoSEQ multiplex PCR; TCRdb keeps only in-frame clonotypes and omits some of them. This sample has around 180,000 clones, with roughly 84% found just once. The source material was peripheral blood. Receptors originate from an older person with COVID-19, enrolled during active disease.

The J gene is TRBJ2-2, the V gene TRBV14, with 7 bases aligning to TRBD2. The CDR3 is made up of 14 amino acids. The V gene's germline CDR1 is SGHDN and CDR2 FVKESK. V lost 8 bases and J lost 6; bases outside the gene matches: 9. The CDR3 DNA is TGTGCCAGCGCTACGAGACTAGCATCCGGGGAGCTGTTTTTT. It specifies CASATRLASGELFF. Based on the CDR3 plus reference TRBV14 and TRBJ2-2, the full variable domain is EAGVTQFPSHSVIEKGQTVTLRCDPISGHDNLYWYRRVMGKEIKFLLHFVKESKQDESGMPNNRFLAERTGGTYSTLKVQPAELEDSGVYFCASATRLASGELFFGEGSRLTVL.

This rearrangement joins TRBV5-4 to TRBJ2-2; 10 bases fit TRBD1. This CDR3 contains 16 residues. Germline trimming cut 0 bases from V and 7 bases from J; bases unmatched to any gene: 6. The germline gives CDR1 SGHNT, CDR2 YYREEE (reference sequence). CDR3 amino acids: CASSLGDRGQNGELFF. The CDR3 bases are TGTGCCAGCAGCTTGGGAGACAGGGGGCAAAACGGGGAGCTGTTTTTT.

V gene TRBV19 combines with J gene TRBJ2-2, with D possibly TRBD1 on 7 matching bases. The V end lost 5 bases, the J end lost 5 bases, and 15 bases lay between the germline ends. The CDR3 covers 15 residues. Germline V CDR1 and CDR2: LNHDA, SQIVND (reference sequence). The CDR3 sequence is CASSPARGETGELFF. The CDR3 nucleotides are TGTGCCAGTAGTCCCGCCAGGGGGGAGACCGGGGAGCTGTTTTTT.

The chain joins TRBV5-6 to TRBJ1-1; 8 nucleotides match TRBD1. Germline lookup yields CDR1 SGHDT and CDR2 YYEEEE. The CDR3 is 15 amino acids. Trimming took 0 bases from V and 1 from J; bases not matched to a gene: 2. The CDR3 region has the DNA TGTGCCAGCAGCTTGGTCGGGACAGGGAACACTGAAGCTTTCTTT. This encodes CASSLVGTGNTEAFF.

In nucleotides, the CDR3 is TGTGCCAGCTCAACCGGGACAGGGGGAGAGCAGTACTTC. Amino acids: CASSTGTGGEQYF. The J gene is TRBJ2-7, the V gene TRBV18; 11 bases map to TRBD1. The CDR3 runs 13 residues. The V and J ends lost 5 bases and 7 bases, in that order; junction bases with no gene match: 4. Per the germline V gene, CDR1 is KGHSH and CDR2 is LQKENI.

The J gene is TRBJ2-7, the V gene TRBV7-2; tentative D call: TRBD2 (5 bases). The germline CDR1 and CDR2 sequences are SGHTA and FQGNSA. The CDR3 extends over 14 amino acids. Trimming took 4 bases from V and 3 from J, leaving 13 bases between them. CDR3 protein: CASSYFGEIYEQYF. The CDR3 nucleotides read TGTGCCAGCAGCTACTTCGGGGAGATCTACGAGCAGTACTTC.

The chain links TRBV5-1 to TRBJ2-7, with 8 bases lining up with TRBD1. This CDR3 is 15 amino acids long. Per germline, CDR1 SGHRS and CDR2 YFSETQ. V dropped 3 bases and J dropped 1; count of bases not matched to a gene: 6. The DNA for the CDR3 is TGCGCCAGCAGCTCAGGGGACAGGACGTCCTACGAGCAGTACTTC. It yields the protein CASSSGDRTSYEQYF.

The chain has TRBV7-2 and TRBJ1-5; a possible D gene is TRBD1 (5 bases). CDR3 size: 14 residues. From germline, CDR1 is SGHTA and CDR2 FQGNSA. V was trimmed by 4 bases and J by 6 bases, leaving 13 bases between them. The CDR3 DNA sequence: TGTGCCAGCAGCTCCTCGGAGGGGACTCAGCCCCAGCATTTT. Residues: CASSSSEGTQPQHF.

A few counts support this clone. This CDR3 is CASSASLANSPLHF. The CDR3 DNA reads TGTGCCAGCAGCGCCAGTCTGGCTAATTCACCCCTCCACTTT. V usage is TRBV9 and J usage is TRBJ1-6; D uncertain. The V end lost 3 bases, the J end lost 6 bases, and 10 bases lay between the germline ends. Germline V gene sequence: CDR1 SGDLS, CDR2 YYNGEE. The CDR3 runs 14 residues.

V gene TRBV5-4 combines with J gene TRBJ1-6; D is unresolved. This CDR3 is 15 amino acids long. Trimming left V 5 bases short and J 7 bases short, with 16 bases between. The germline gives CDR1 SGHNT, CDR2 YYREEE (reference sequence). CDR3 in DNA: TGTGCCAGCAGAGGGTCGGGAGGTGCAAATTCACCCCTCCACTTT. Translating gives CASRGSGGANSPLHF.

The chain employs TRBV19 and TRBJ2-6, with 8 bases matching TRBD1. Germline V gene data show CDR1 as LNHDA and CDR2 as SQIVND (reference sequence). The CDR3 totals 16 residues. Unmatched junction bases numbered 6, after V lost 6 bases and J lost 2 bases. This CDR3 is CASRRQGAAGANVLTF. The CDR3 region has the DNA TGTGCCAGTAGGAGGCAGGGGGCAGCTGGGGCCAACGTCCTGACTTTC. Full variable domain (remainder filled in from reference TRBV19 and TRBJ2-6): DGGITQSPKYLFRKEGQNVTLSCEQNLNHDAMYWYRQDPGQGLRLIYYSQIVNDFQKGDIAEGYSVSREKKESFPLTVTSAQKNPTAFYLCASRRQGAAGANVLTFGAGSRLTVL.

V and J are TRBV5-1 and TRBJ1-6; 7 bases line up with TRBD1. The germline CDR1 and CDR2 sequences are SGHRS and YFSETQ. The CDR3 sequence is 15 residues long. V was clipped by 0 bases and J by 8 bases; unmatched bases: 5. The CDR3 DNA reads TGCGCCAGCAGCTTGGAACAGGGGTGGTATTCACCCCTCCACTTT. This codes for CASSLEQGWYSPLHF.

V is TRBV19 and J is TRBJ2-3, with TRBD2 matching 7 bases. Losses at the gene ends were 10 bases for V and 5 bases for J; bases not matched to a gene: 18. Germline V lookup: CDR1 LNHDA, CDR2 SQIVND (reference sequence). The length of the CDR3 is 16 residues. This CDR3 is CATQGGGFFGGDTQYF. As DNA, the CDR3 is TGTGCCACACAAGGCGGGGGATTCTTTGGAGGAGATACGCAGTATTTT.